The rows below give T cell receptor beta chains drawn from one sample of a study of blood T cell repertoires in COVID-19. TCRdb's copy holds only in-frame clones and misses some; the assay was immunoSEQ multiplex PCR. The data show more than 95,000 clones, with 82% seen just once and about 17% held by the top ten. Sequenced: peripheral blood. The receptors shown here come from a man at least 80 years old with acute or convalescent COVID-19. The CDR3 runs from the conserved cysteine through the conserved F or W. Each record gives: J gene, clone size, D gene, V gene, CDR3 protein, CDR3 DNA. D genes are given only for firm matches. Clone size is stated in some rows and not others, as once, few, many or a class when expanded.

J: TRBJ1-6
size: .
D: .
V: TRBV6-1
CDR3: CASSEAGTAYNSPLHF
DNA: TGTGCCAGCAGTGAAGCTGGCACAGCTTATAATTCACCCCTCCACTTT

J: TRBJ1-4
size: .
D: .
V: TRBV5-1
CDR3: CASSFRGTDEKLFF
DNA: TGCGCCAGCAGCTTTCGGGGAACGGATGAAAAACTGTTTTTT

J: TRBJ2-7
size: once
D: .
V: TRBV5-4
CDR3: CASSDRYEQYF
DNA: TGTGCCAGCAGCGATCGGTACGAGCAGTACTTC

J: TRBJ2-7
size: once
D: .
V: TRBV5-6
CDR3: CASSPRRRSSYEQYF
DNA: TGTGCCAGCAGCCCCAGACGGAGGAGCTCCTACGAGCAGTACTTC

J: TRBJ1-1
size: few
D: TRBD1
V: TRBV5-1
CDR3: CASSPQGPGQAIMNTEAFF
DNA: TGCGCCAGCAGCCCGCAAGGGCCGGGACAGGCGATAATGAACACTGAAGCTTTCTTT

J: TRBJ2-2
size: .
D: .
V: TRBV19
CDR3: CASSIDYAGELFF
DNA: TGTGCCAGTAGTATAGATTATGCCGGGGAGCTGTTTTTT

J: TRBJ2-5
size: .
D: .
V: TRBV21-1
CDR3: CASSKGCLYRGVRETQYF
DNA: TGTGCCAGCAGCAAAGGATGCTTATATAGGGGCGTGAGGGAGACCCAGTACTTC

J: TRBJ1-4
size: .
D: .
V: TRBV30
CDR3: CAWRSTRGVLLEKLFF
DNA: TGTGCCTGGAGGTCCACCCGCGGGGTGCTCCTAGAAAAACTGTTTTTT

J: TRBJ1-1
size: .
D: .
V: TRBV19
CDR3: CASSIGQGRLNTEAFF
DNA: TGTGCCAGTAGTATAGGTCAGGGAAGGTTGAACACTGAAGCTTTCTTT

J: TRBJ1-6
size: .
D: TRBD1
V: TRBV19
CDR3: CASRPGQGGSPLHF
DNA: TGTGCCAGTAGACCGGGACAGGGAGGTTCACCCCTCCACTTT

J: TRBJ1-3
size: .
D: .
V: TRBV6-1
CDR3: CASSEGRLSGNTIYF
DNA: TGTGCCAGCAGTGAGGGGCGGCTCTCTGGAAACACCATATATTTT

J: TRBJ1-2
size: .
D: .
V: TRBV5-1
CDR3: CASRVGPEANYGYTF
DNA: TGCGCCAGCAGGGTCGGACCGGAGGCGAACTATGGCTACACCTTC

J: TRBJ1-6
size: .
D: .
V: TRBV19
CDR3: CASSSPTGYVSPLHF
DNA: TGTGCCAGTAGTTCCCCAACAGGGTACGTTTCACCCCTCCACTTT

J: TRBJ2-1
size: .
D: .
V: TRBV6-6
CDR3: CASFRDNEQFF
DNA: TGTGCCAGCTTCAGGGACAATGAGCAGTTCTTC

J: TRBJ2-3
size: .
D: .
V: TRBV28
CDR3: CASSGGWGGDRTDTQYF
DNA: TGTGCCAGCTCAGGAGGGTGGGGCGGCGATCGCACAGATACGCAGTATTTT

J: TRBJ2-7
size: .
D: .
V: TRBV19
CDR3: CASSKAGVTYEQYF
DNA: TGTGCCAGTAGTAAGGCAGGGGTAACTTACGAGCAGTACTTC

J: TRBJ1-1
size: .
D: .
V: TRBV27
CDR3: CASSFYNPGSKTEAFF
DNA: TGTGCCAGCAGTTTTTATAATCCAGGCTCGAAAACTGAAGCTTTCTTT

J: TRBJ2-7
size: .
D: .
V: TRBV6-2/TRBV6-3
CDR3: CASSLGRGEQYF
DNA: TGTGCCAGCAGCCTCGGGAGAGGCGAGCAGTACTTC

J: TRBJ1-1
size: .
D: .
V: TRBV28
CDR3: CASSLSATGKAFF
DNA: TGTGCCAGCAGTTTATCCGCTACAGGGAAGGCTTTCTTT

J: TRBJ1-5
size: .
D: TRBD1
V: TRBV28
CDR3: CASTLDRGRRPQHF
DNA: TGTGCCAGCACTCTAGACAGGGGACGTAGACCCCAGCATTTT

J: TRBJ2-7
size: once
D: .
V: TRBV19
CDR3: CASTLPGTPREQYF
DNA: TGTGCCAGTACCCTCCCCGGGACACCTCGGGAGCAGTACTTC

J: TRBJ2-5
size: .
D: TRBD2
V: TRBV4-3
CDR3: CASSQGGGETQYF
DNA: TGCGCCAGCAGCCAAGGCGGGGGGGAGACCCAGTACTTC

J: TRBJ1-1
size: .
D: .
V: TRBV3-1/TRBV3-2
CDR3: CASSQAGHLNTEAFF
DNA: TGTGCCAGCAGCCAAGCGGGACATCTGAACACTGAAGCTTTCTTT

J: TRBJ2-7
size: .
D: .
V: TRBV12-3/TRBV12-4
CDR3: CASSLRRIQEQYF
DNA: TGTGCCAGCAGTTTAAGGAGGATACAGGAGCAGTACTTC

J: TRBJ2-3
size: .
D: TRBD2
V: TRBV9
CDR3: CASSVGSGRAIDTQYF
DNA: TGTGCCAGCAGCGTAGGTAGCGGGAGGGCCATAGATACGCAGTATTTT

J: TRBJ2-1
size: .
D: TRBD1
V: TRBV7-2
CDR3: CASSLVSGTGGSNEQFF
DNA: TGTGCCAGCAGCTTAGTCTCGGGGACAGGGGGCTCGAATGAGCAGTTCTTC

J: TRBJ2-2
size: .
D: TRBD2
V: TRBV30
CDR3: CAWSGVAGSTGELFF
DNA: TGTGCCTGGAGTGGGGTAGCGGGGTCCACCGGGGAGCTGTTTTTT

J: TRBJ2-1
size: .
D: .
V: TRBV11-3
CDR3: CASSPTGSAYNEQFF
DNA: TGTGCCAGCAGCCCGACAGGCAGCGCCTACAATGAGCAGTTCTTC

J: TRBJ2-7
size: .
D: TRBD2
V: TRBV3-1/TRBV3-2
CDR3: CASATSGRAEKNEQYF
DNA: TGTGCCAGCGCCACTAGCGGGAGGGCCGAAAAAAACGAGCAGTACTTC

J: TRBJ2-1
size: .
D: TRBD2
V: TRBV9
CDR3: CASSGINSGSNEQFF
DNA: TGTGCCAGCAGCGGAATAAATAGCGGGAGTAATGAGCAGTTCTTC

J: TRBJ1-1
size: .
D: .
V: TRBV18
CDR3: CASSPTRNTEAFF
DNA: TGTGCCAGCTCACCTACTCGGAACACTGAAGCTTTCTTT

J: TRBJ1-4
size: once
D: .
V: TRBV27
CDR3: CASHGATNEKLFF
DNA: TGTGCCAGCCACGGTGCAACTAATGAAAAACTGTTTTTT

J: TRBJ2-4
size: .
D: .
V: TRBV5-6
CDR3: CASSLGQGLLAKNIQYF
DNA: TGTGCCAGCAGCTTGGGGCAGGGCCTTCTAGCCAAAAACATTCAGTACTTC

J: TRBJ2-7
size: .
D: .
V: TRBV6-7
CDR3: CASSYTMGNRTAYEQYF
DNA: TGTGCCAGCAGTTACACCATGGGGAATCGGACAGCCTACGAGCAGTACTTC

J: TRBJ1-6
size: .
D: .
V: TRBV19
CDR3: CASKSARGYSPLHF
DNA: TGTGCCAGTAAATCTGCCAGGGGTTATTCACCCCTCCACTTT

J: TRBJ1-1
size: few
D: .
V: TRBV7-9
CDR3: CASSSRQDGNTEAFF
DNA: TGTGCCAGCAGCTCCCGACAGGACGGAAACACTGAAGCTTTCTTT

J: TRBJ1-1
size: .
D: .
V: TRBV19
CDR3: CASRSPESLNTEAFF
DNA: TGTGCCAGTAGGTCCCCCGAGAGTCTCAACACTGAAGCTTTCTTT

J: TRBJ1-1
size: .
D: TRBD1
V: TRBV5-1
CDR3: CASSRSGTANTEAFF
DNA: TGCGCCAGCAGCCGTTCCGGGACAGCTAACACTGAAGCTTTCTTT

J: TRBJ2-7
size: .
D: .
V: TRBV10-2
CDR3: CASSPGTSLSEQYF
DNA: TGCGCCAGCTCCCCCGGGACTTCTCTAAGCGAGCAGTACTTC

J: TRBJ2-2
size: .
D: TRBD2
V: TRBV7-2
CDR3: CASSARLAGGNTGELFF
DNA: TGTGCCAGCAGCGCCCGACTAGCGGGGGGGAACACCGGGGAGCTGTTTTTT

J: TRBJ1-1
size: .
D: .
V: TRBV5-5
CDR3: CASSLATDPVAFF
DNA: TGTGCCAGCAGCTTAGCGACCGACCCTGTAGCTTTCTTT

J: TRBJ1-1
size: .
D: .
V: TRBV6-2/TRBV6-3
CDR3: CASSDPNRKMNTEAFF
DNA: TGTGCCAGCAGCGACCCAAACAGGAAAATGAACACTGAAGCTTTCTTT

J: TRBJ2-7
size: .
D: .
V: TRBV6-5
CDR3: CASSYAGVKYF
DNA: TGTGCCAGCAGTTACGCCGGGGTTAAGTACTTC

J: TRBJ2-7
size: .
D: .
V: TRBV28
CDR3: CASSQAWGGGNIYEQYF
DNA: TGTGCCAGCAGTCAGGCCTGGGGGGGCGGGAACATCTACGAGCAGTACTTC

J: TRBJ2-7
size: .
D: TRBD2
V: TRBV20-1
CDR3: CSARASQGLYF
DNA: TGCAGTGCTAGAGCCTCCCAGGGACTATACTTC

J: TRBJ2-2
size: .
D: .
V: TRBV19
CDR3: CASSIVSNTGELFF
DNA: TGTGCCAGTAGTATTGTTAGTAACACCGGGGAGCTGTTTTTT

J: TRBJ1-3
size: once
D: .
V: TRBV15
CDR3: CATSRARRTVSGNTIYF
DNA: TGTGCCACCAGCAGAGCAAGGCGGACAGTCTCTGGAAACACCATATATTTT

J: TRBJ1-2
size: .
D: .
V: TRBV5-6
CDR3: CASSPTGPGYGYTF
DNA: TGTGCCAGCAGCCCGACAGGTCCTGGCTATGGCTACACCTTC

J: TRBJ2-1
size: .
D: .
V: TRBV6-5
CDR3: CASSYTRGEQFF
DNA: TGTGCCAGCAGTTATACCCGCGGAGAGCAGTTCTTC

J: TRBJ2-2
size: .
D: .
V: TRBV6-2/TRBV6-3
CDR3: CASSFHSNTGELFF
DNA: TGTGCCAGCAGTTTTCACAGTAACACCGGGGAGCTGTTTTTT

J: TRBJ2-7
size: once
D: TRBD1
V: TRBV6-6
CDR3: CASSYLGQGPDEQYF
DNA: TGTGCCAGCAGTTATTTGGGACAGGGACCTGACGAGCAGTACTTC

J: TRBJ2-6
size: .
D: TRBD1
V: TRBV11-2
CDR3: CASTLGGSGANVLTF
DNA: TGTGCCAGCACCTTAGGGGGCAGCGGGGCCAACGTCCTGACTTTC

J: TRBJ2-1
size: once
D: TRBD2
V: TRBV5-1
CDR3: CASSPRLSSGSNHNEQFF
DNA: TGCGCCAGCAGCCCCCGTCTCAGCAGCGGGAGTAACCACAATGAGCAGTTCTTC

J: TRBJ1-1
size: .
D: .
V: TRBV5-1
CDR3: CASSSQGNTEAFF
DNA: TGCGCCAGCAGCTCACAGGGGAACACTGAAGCTTTCTTT